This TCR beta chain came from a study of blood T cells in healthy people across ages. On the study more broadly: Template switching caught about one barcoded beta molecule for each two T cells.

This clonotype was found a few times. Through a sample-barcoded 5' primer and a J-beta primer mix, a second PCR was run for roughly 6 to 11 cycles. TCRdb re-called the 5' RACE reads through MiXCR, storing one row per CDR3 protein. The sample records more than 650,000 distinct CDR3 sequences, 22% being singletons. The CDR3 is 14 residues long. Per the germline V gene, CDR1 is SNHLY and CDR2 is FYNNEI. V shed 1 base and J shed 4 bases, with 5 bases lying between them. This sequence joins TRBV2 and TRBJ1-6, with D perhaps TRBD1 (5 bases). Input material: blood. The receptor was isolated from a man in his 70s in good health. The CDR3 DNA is TGTGCCAGCAGTGAAGGGGGGTATAATTCACCCCTCCACTTT. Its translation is CASSEGGYNSPLHF.